The 13 T cell receptor beta chains below come from one sample, sequenced in a study of T cell responses to AZD1222 COVID-19 vaccine. The repertoire was sequenced with immunoSEQ multiplex PCR; TCRdb's copy has only in-frame clones and lacks some. The table lists some 70,000 clones, roughly 80% of them singletons. Sequencing used peripheral blood, obtained 28 days after the second AZD1222 dose. These receptor sequences come from an adult who received the AZD1222 COVID-19 vaccine.

This chain uses TRBV7-9 with TRBJ1-5, with D maybe TRBD1 (5 bases). This CDR3 comprises 15 residues. V was shortened by 5 bases and J by 3 bases, with 14 bases between the two germline ends. Germline V lookup: CDR1 SEHNR, CDR2 FQNEAQ (reference sequence). The CDR3 is CASSQAGSNNQPQHF. The CDR3 nucleotides are TGTGCCAGCAGCCAGGCAGGGAGTAACAATCAGCCCCAGCATTTT.

The CDR3 region is CASKPASGNTIYF. The CDR3 DNA reads TGTGCCAGTAAGCCGGCGTCTGGAAACACCATATATTTT. J is TRBJ1-3 and V is TRBV19, with D uncertain. The CDR3 consists of 13 residues. V was cut by 7 bases and J by 1 base, with 8 bases left in between. Germline V gene data show CDR1 as LNHDA and CDR2 as SQIVND (reference sequence).

The genes are TRBV19 and TRBJ1-5; D uncertain. Germline V gene lookup returns CDR1 LNHDA and CDR2 SQIVND (reference sequence). The CDR3 sequence is 14 residues long. Trimming left V 4 bases short and J 7 bases short, with 14 bases between. Here the CDR3 DNA reads TGTGCCAGTAGTAACCCCCGGACGCGGCAGCCCCAGCATTTT. Residues: CASSNPRTRQPQHF.

The chain joins TRBV5-1 to TRBJ2-1; D uncertain. CDR3 length: 12 amino acids. Germline CDR1 reads SGHRS; CDR2 reads YFSETQ. V was clipped by 1 base and J by 6 bases, with 5 bases between them. This chain's CDR3 is CASSLISNEQFF. The CDR3 DNA is TGCGCCAGCAGCTTGATTTCCAATGAGCAGTTCTTC. The whole variable domain, remainder taken from reference TRBV5-1 and TRBJ2-1, is KAGVTQTPRYLIKTRGQQVTLSCSPISGHRSVSWYQQTPGQGLQFLFEYFSETQRNKGNFPGRFSGRQFSNSRSEMNVSTLELGDSALYLCASSLISNEQFFGPGTRLTVL.

J is TRBJ2-3 and V is TRBV7-9; perhaps D is TRBD1 or TRBD2 (5 bases each). The CDR3 contains 15 residues. Trimming took 8 bases from V and 1 from J, leaving 16 bases between them. CDR1 is SEHNR and CDR2 is FQNEAQ in the germline V gene (reference sequence). CDR3 protein: CASGAAGQGTDTQYF. The CDR3 DNA follows: TGTGCCAGCGGGGCCGCGGGCCAGGGCACAGATACGCAGTATTTT.

The chain is built from TRBV29-1 and TRBJ2-1, with D tentatively TRBD2 (5 bases). Trimming left V 3 bases short and J 7 bases short, with 16 bases between. Per the germline V gene, CDR1 is SQVTM and CDR2 is ANQGSEA. This CDR3 has 14 amino acids. The CDR3 DNA sequence: TGCAGCGTTGAGGAGCGGCTCTCGGGGAATGAGCAGTTCTTC. Translated: CSVEERLSGNEQFF.

V gene TRBV7-8 combines with J gene TRBJ1-1; 9 bases agree with TRBD1. CDR1 is SGHVS, CDR2 FQNEAQ, per germline. Germline trimming cut 8 bases from V and 11 bases from J; bases unmatched to any gene: 12. The CDR3 contains 13 residues. CDR3 bases: TGTGCCAGCTTTGGGGGACAGGGTTTGTTGGCTTTCTTT. Its translation: CASFGGQGLLAFF.

This chain joins TRBV6-4 and TRBJ2-5; D is perhaps TRBD1 or TRBD2 (5 bases each). Germline V gene lookup returns CDR1 MRHNA and CDR2 SNTAGT. This CDR3 contains 13 residues. The V end lost 3 bases, the J end lost 5 bases, and 10 bases lay between the germline ends. The CDR3 is CASSEGEGETQYF. The CDR3 DNA sequence: TGTGCCAGCAGTGAGGGAGAGGGGGAGACCCAGTACTTC.

J is TRBJ1-1 and V is TRBV18; 9 nucleotides agree with TRBD1. Losses at the gene ends were 3 bases for V and 4 bases for J; bases not matched to a gene: 6. The CDR3 is made up of 15 amino acids. Germline assignment: CDR1 KGHSH and CDR2 LQKENI. The CDR3 is CASSPLTGGLTEAFF. CDR3 DNA sequence: TGTGCCAGCTCACCCTTGACAGGGGGTCTCACTGAAGCTTTCTTT.

This chain links TRBV19 with TRBJ1-1; no definite D call. CDR3 length: 13 amino acids. Trimming took 7 bases from V and 4 from J, leaving 13 bases between them. Germline CDR1 and CDR2: LNHDA and SQIVND (reference sequence). The CDR3 DNA reads as TGTGCCAGTAATCGTCCGACAAGCACTGAAGCTTTCTTT. Translating gives CASNRPTSTEAFF.

This chain connects TRBV10-2 to TRBJ2-3; maybe TRBD2 (5 bases). The germline gives CDR1 WSHSY, CDR2 SAAADI. The V and J ends lost 9 bases and 9 bases respectively, with 16 bases between them. The CDR3 has 12 amino acids. This CDR3 is CARRAAKNTQYF. For the CDR3, the DNA is TGCGCCAGGCGGGCGGCCAAGAACACGCAGTATTTT.

The V and J genes are TRBV7-9 and TRBJ2-4; 9 bases map to TRBD1. This CDR3 region has 16 residues. The V gene's germline CDR1 is SEHNR and CDR2 FQNEAQ (reference sequence). The J segment lost 3 bases and the V segment lost 5 bases, leaving 8 bases of the junction unmatched. This CDR3 reads CASSTWTGEYKNIQYF. DNA of the CDR3: TGTGCCAGCAGCACCTGGACAGGGGAGTACAAAAACATTCAGTACTTC.

The rearrangement links TRBV5-1 to TRBJ1-1, with unresolved D. The CDR3 totals 16 residues. V lost 0 bases to trimming and J lost 7 bases, with 19 bases between them. Germline CDR1 SGHRS, CDR2 YFSETQ. Written as DNA, the CDR3 is TGCGCCAGCAGCTTGGAAGGACGCCGGGCCTACCTTGAAGCTTTCTTT. It codes for CASSLEGRRAYLEAFF.